A selection of T cell receptor beta chains follows, all from one sample in a study of T cell responses to AZD1222 COVID-19 vaccine. Only in-frame clones appear in the TCRdb table, and some are missing; sequencing was by immunoSEQ multiplex PCR. The sample consists of more than 140,000 clones, around 90% of them appearing once. This sample comprised peripheral blood, obtained on day 0 of AZD1222 vaccination. These receptors came from an adult in good health. Each CDR3 is given with its conserved first and last residue. The order of the fields is clone size, V gene, J gene, D gene, CDR3 protein, CDR3 DNA. The D gene is left open where the match is weak. Some rows mark clone size as missing; the rest say once, few, many or name a class of expanded clone.

>NA|TRBV28|TRBJ1-1|TRBD1
CASRLTGVVFF
TGTGCCAGCAGGTTGACAGGGGTCGTTTTCTTT
>few|TRBV6-5|TRBJ2-1|TRBD1
CASSWRTGGAYNEQFF
TGTGCCAGCAGTTGGAGGACAGGGGGGGCATACAATGAGCAGTTCTTC
>NA|TRBV28|TRBJ1-6|NA
CASSLSAGSSYNSPLHF
TGTGCCAGCAGTTTATCTGCTGGGAGCTCCTATAATTCACCCCTCCACTTT
>NA|TRBV6-6|TRBJ1-1|NA
CASRVTENTEAFF
TGTGCCAGCAGGGTGACGGAGAACACTGAAGCTTTCTTT
>NA|TRBV7-3|TRBJ2-3|TRBD2
CASSPSGGHTDTQYF
TGTGCCAGCAGCCCTAGCGGGGGACACACAGATACGCAGTATTTT
>NA|TRBV29-1|TRBJ2-1|NA
CSVDYGTNQFF
TGCAGCGTTGATTACGGGACAAACCAGTTCTTC
>once|TRBV2|TRBJ1-4|NA
CASRKWGASNEKLFF
TGTGCCAGCAGGAAGTGGGGGGCATCTAATGAAAAACTGTTTTTT
>NA|TRBV9|TRBJ2-5|TRBD2
CASSPRTSGETQYF
TGTGCCAGCAGCCCACGGACTAGCGGAGAGACCCAGTACTTC
>once|TRBV7-2|TRBJ2-7|NA
CASSLNYEQYF
TGTGCCAGCAGCCTTAACTACGAGCAGTACTTC
>once|TRBV27|TRBJ1-6|TRBD1
CASSYTGDLNSPLHF
TGTGCCAGCAGTTATACAGGGGACCTTAATTCACCCCTCCACTTT
>NA|TRBV7-2|TRBJ2-7|TRBD1
CASSRTGGRNEQYF
TGTGCCAGCAGTAGGACAGGGGGCAGGAACGAGCAGTACTTC
>NA|TRBV2|TRBJ2-7|NA
CASSRTSDSFYEQYF
TGTGCCAGCAGTCGCACCTCTGACAGTTTCTACGAGCAGTACTTC
>NA|TRBV18|TRBJ1-6|NA
CASSPQNNSPLHF
TGTGCCAGCTCACCACAAAATAATTCACCCCTCCACTTT
>NA|TRBV7-2|TRBJ1-2|NA
CASSPRTETYGYTF
TGTGCCAGCAGCCCACGGACAGAAACCTATGGCTACACCTTC
>NA|TRBV10-2|TRBJ1-1|NA
CASSGPLLNTEAFF
TGCGCCAGCAGTGGCCCTCTTTTGAACACTGAAGCTTTCTTT
>NA|TRBV11-2|TRBJ2-5|NA
CASSVIGGQETQYF
TGTGCCAGCAGCGTAATAGGGGGCCAAGAGACCCAGTACTTC
>once|TRBV3-1/TRBV3-2|TRBJ1-6|TRBD1
CASSQGQPISPLHF
TGTGCCAGCAGCCAGGGACAGCCGATATCACCCCTCCACTTT
>NA|TRBV5-1|TRBJ1-3|NA
CASSSGGTIYF
TGCGCCAGCAGCTCCGGAGGCACCATATATTTT
>NA|TRBV13|TRBJ2-1|NA
CASSPQQGSEQFF
TGTGCCAGCAGCCCCCAACAGGGTAGTGAGCAGTTCTTC
>NA|TRBV11-1|TRBJ1-5|NA
CASSLGRDQPQHF
TGTGCCAGCAGCTTAGGGAGGGATCAGCCCCAGCATTTT
>NA|TRBV28|TRBJ2-3|TRBD1
CASSPGQGGQDTQYF
TGTGCCAGCAGCCCGGGACAGGGTGGGCAAGATACGCAGTATTTT
>NA|TRBV20-1|TRBJ2-3|NA
CSARVLYTQYF
TGCAGTGCTAGAGTGCTATATACGCAGTATTTT
>once|TRBV11-2|TRBJ2-3|TRBD2
CASSPRTAGGEYF
TGTGCCAGCAGCCCCAGAACGGCGGGAGGGGAGTATTTT
>NA|TRBV28|TRBJ2-7|TRBD2
CASSLSSSGRREQYF
TGTGCCAGCAGTTTATCCTCTAGCGGGAGGCGCGAGCAGTACTTC
>NA|TRBV18|TRBJ2-3|NA
CASSPGGGGPDTQYF
TGTGCCAGCTCCCCTGGAGGCGGGGGCCCAGATACGCAGTATTTT
>NA|TRBV11-2|TRBJ1-1|NA
CASSLYLGRAFF
TGTGCCAGCAGCTTATACCTAGGGAGAGCTTTCTTT
>few|TRBV6-5|TRBJ2-7|NA
CASNTPGEQYF
TGTGCCAGCAACACACCGGGAGAGCAGTACTTC
>once|TRBV19|TRBJ1-2|NA
CASSPLLTGANYGYTF
TGTGCCAGTAGTCCTCTCTTAACAGGAGCCAACTATGGCTACACCTTC
>NA|TRBV27|TRBJ2-6|TRBD2
CASSRGGAGANVLTF
TGTGCCAGCAGTCGGGGGGGCGCTGGGGCCAACGTCCTGACTTTC
>NA|TRBV2|TRBJ1-4|NA
CASSASGIGRDNEKLFF
TGTGCCAGCAGTGCGTCGGGCATAGGGAGGGATAATGAAAAACTGTTTTTT
>NA|TRBV3-1/TRBV3-2|TRBJ1-1|TRBD1
CASSHGTGGAAFF
TGTGCCAGCAGCCACGGGACAGGGGGAGCGGCTTTCTTT
>once|TRBV5-1|TRBJ2-2|TRBD1
CASSAGQGQVGELFF
TGCGCCAGCAGCGCAGGACAGGGGCAGGTCGGGGAGCTGTTTTTT
>NA|TRBV28|TRBJ1-5|NA
CASSFRGGNQPQHF
TGTGCCAGCAGTTTCAGGGGCGGCAATCAGCCCCAGCATTTT
>once|TRBV6-2/TRBV6-3|TRBJ2-7|NA
CASSWASYEQYF
TGTGCCAGCAGTTGGGCATCCTACGAGCAGTACTTC
>NA|TRBV27|TRBJ1-5|NA
CASSLAGGNQPQHF
TGTGCCAGCAGTTTAGCCGGGGGCAATCAGCCCCAGCATTTT
>NA|TRBV2|TRBJ1-2|NA
CASSPRGRTDGYTF
TGTGCCAGCAGTCCGCGCGGAAGGACAGATGGCTACACCTTC
>NA|TRBV30|TRBJ2-2|NA
CAWSGQWAGELFF
TGTGCCTGGAGCGGACAGTGGGCCGGGGAGCTGTTTTTT
>NA|TRBV4-1|TRBJ2-7|TRBD2
CASSQGRAGYPTYEQYF
TGCGCCAGCAGCCAAGGGCGAGCGGGATACCCAACCTACGAGCAGTACTTC
>NA|TRBV28|TRBJ1-6|NA
CASSLTGAGNSPLHF
TGTGCCAGCAGTCTGACCGGGGCTGGGAATTCACCCCTCCACTTT
>NA|TRBV9|TRBJ2-1|TRBD2
CASSVGGGGNNEQFF
TGTGCCAGCAGCGTAGGAGGCGGGGGAAACAATGAGCAGTTCTTC
>NA|TRBV18|TRBJ1-2|NA
CASSPDNYGYTF
TGTGCCAGCTCACCCGACAACTATGGCTACACCTTC
>NA|TRBV7-2|TRBJ2-5|NA
CASSGMGGNAQETQYF
TGTGCCAGCAGCGGCATGGGCGGTAACGCGCAAGAGACCCAGTACTTC
>once|TRBV6-5|TRBJ2-7|TRBD2
CASSQGLVAYEQYF
TGTGCCAGCAGTCAGGGACTAGTTGCCTACGAGCAGTACTTC
>NA|TRBV7-3|TRBJ2-7|TRBD2
CASSRLAGPSYEQYF
TGTGCCAGCAGCCGACTAGCCGGCCCCTCCTACGAGCAGTACTTC
>NA|TRBV2|TRBJ1-3|NA
CASNQASSGNTIYF
TGTGCCAGCAATCAGGCTAGCTCTGGAAACACCATATATTTT
>NA|TRBV30|TRBJ2-5|NA
CAGSRGYQETQYF
TGTGCCGGGTCTAGAGGATATCAAGAGACCCAGTACTTC
>once|TRBV7-2|TRBJ2-6|TRBD1
CASRRDRGRNGANVLTF
TGTGCCAGCAGGCGTGACAGGGGGCGAAATGGGGCCAACGTCCTGACTTTC
>NA|TRBV27|TRBJ1-5|NA
CASSLSIGEPQHF
TGTGCCAGCAGTTTATCGATAGGGGAGCCCCAGCATTTT
>NA|TRBV27|TRBJ1-5|NA
CASNPTAGSQPQHF
TGTGCCAGCAACCCGACGGCGGGCTCTCAGCCCCAGCATTTT
>NA|TRBV15|TRBJ1-1|TRBD1
CATSRAGTGSNTEAFF
TGTGCCACCAGCAGAGCCGGGACAGGAAGTAACACTGAAGCTTTCTTT
>NA|TRBV7-9|TRBJ2-5|NA
CASSLFSAQETQYF
TGTGCCAGCAGCTTATTTAGCGCCCAAGAGACCCAGTACTTC
>NA|TRBV18|TRBJ2-1|NA
CASSPGAGTYNEQFF
TGTGCCAGCTCACCTGGGGCAGGTACCTACAATGAGCAGTTCTTC
>once|TRBV7-2|TRBJ2-2|TRBD2
CASSPISGRRTGELFF
TGTGCCAGCAGCCCAATTAGCGGGAGGCGCACCGGGGAGCTGTTTTTT
>NA|TRBV10-1|TRBJ1-6|NA
CASSDRRGPDSPLHF
TGCGCCAGCAGTGATCGAAGGGGACCCGATTCACCCCTCCACTTT
>NA|TRBV4-3|TRBJ2-1|NA
CASARLAYNEQFF
TGCGCCAGCGCCCGACTAGCCTACAATGAGCAGTTCTTC